Listed below are T cell receptor beta chains from one sample, sequenced in a study of blood T cell repertoires in COVID-19. Some clones are missing from TCRdb's copy, which holds only in-frame ones; the method was immunoSEQ multiplex PCR. This sample has some 150,000 clones; roughly 80% occur once, and the top ten carry 4% to 5%. Sequencing was performed on peripheral blood. These receptors came from an older woman with COVID-19, enrolled during active disease. Both conserved end residues are part of each CDR3. Each record gives: V gene, clone size, J gene, D gene, CDR3 DNA, CDR3 protein. D genes are given only for firm matches. Clone size is shown for a subset of rows, as once, few, many or a class of expanded clone.

TRBV5-1	.	TRBJ1-4	TRBD1	TGCGCCAGCAGCCCCCAGGGGGCTTGGGATGAAAAACTGTTTTTT	CASSPQGAWDEKLFF
TRBV6-1	many	TRBJ1-2	.	TGTGCCAGCAGTGAGCGGTTAGCTAACTATGGCTACACCTTC	CASSERLANYGYTF
TRBV18	.	TRBJ2-7	.	TGTGCCAGCTCACCACCCAGGGCTGCCGAGCAGTACTTC	CASSPPRAAEQYF
TRBV18	.	TRBJ1-2	TRBD1	TGTGCCAGCTCGCCCGGGACAGCCTCCTGGAGGGGCTACACCTTC	CASSPGTASWRGYTF
TRBV5-1	few	TRBJ1-1	.	TGCGCCAGCAGCTGGACAGTCTCGAACACTGAAGCTTTCTTT	CASSWTVSNTEAFF
TRBV28	.	TRBJ1-2	.	TGTGCCAGCAGTATTAATGGAGCGGGGGAAGGCTACACCTTC	CASSINGAGEGYTF
TRBV5-4	.	TRBJ1-3	.	TGTGCCAGCAGCTTGGAGACAGGTTTCTCTGGAAACACCATATATTTT	CASSLETGFSGNTIYF
TRBV10-3	.	TRBJ2-7	.	TGTGCCATCAGTGAGGGGGCCCTGAGCTCCTACGAGCAGTACTTC	CAISEGALSSYEQYF
TRBV3-1/TRBV3-2	.	TRBJ1-4	.	TGTGCCAGCAGCCAGGCGGGGGCAGGAACACATGAAAAACTGTTTTTT	CASSQAGAGTHEKLFF
TRBV4-3	few	TRBJ1-4	.	TGCGCCAGCAGCTTTAGACAGGTTAATGAAAAACTGTTTTTT	CASSFRQVNEKLFF
TRBV2	once	TRBJ2-1	TRBD2	TGTGCCAGCAGTGGGGCAGCTAGCGGGGGGGCCAATGAGCAGTTCTTC	CASSGAASGGANEQFF
TRBV5-1	.	TRBJ1-3	.	TGCGCCAGCAGCCCCAGCTCTGGAAACACCATATATTTT	CASSPSSGNTIYF
TRBV6-5	few	TRBJ1-6	TRBD1	TGTGCCAGCAGTTCGGGACAGGGTTTCAAGTCACCCCTCCACTTT	CASSSGQGFKSPLHF